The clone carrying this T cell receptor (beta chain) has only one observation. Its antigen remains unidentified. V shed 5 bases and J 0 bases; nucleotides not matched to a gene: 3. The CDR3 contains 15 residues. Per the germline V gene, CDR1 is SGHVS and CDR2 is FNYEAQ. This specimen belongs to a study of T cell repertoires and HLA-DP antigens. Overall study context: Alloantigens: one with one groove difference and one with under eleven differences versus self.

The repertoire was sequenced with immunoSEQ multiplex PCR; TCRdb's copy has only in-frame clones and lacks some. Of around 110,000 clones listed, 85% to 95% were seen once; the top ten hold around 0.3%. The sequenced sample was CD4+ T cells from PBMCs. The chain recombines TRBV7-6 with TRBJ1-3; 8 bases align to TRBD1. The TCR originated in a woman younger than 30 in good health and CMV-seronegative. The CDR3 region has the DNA TGTGCCAGCAGCCCTCAGGGGGCCTCTGGAAACACCATATATTTT. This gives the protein CASSPQGASGNTIYF.